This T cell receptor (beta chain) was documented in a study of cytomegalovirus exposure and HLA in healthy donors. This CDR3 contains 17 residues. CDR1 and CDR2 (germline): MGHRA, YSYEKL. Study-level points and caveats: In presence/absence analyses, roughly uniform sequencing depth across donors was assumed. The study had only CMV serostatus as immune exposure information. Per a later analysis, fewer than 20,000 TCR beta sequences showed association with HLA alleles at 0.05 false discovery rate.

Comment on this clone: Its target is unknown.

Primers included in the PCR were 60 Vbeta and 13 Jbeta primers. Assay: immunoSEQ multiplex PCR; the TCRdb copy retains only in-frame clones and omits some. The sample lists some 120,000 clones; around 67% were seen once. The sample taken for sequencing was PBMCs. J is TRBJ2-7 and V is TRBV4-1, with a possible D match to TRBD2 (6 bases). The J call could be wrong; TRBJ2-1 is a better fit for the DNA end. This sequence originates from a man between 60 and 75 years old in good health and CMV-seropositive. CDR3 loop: CASSQVDMGLSYNEQFF. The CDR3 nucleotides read TGCGCCAGCAGCCAAGTGGATATGGGACTCAGCTACAATGAGCAGTTCTTC.